This T cell receptor (beta chain) was captured in a study of shared clonotypes between healthy human individuals. Study-level background: Per-donor plates numbered three CD4 naive, three CD4 memory, two CD8 naive and one CD8 memory.

Some clones are missing from TCRdb's copy, which holds only in-frame ones; the method was immunoSEQ multiplex PCR. The sample contains about 330,000 clones, over 65% of which appear only once. Splitting of CD4+ cells produced CD45RA+ naive and CD45RA-negative memory subsets. Germline-derived CDR1 and CDR2 are MGHDK and SYGVNS. J lost 0 bases, V lost 5 bases, and 6 bases had no gene match. This CDR3 has 16 amino acids. The TCR was taken from a man between 25 and 39 years old in good health. Material for sequencing was memory CD4+ T cells sorted from blood. Stated subset: CD45RA-negative fraction. The J gene is TRBJ2-7, the V gene TRBV25-1; 11 bases match TRBD2. The DNA of the CDR3 is TGTGCCAGCAGTTCCCCAGGACTAGCGGGCTCCTACGAGCAGTACTTC. Translation: CASSSPGLAGSYEQYF.